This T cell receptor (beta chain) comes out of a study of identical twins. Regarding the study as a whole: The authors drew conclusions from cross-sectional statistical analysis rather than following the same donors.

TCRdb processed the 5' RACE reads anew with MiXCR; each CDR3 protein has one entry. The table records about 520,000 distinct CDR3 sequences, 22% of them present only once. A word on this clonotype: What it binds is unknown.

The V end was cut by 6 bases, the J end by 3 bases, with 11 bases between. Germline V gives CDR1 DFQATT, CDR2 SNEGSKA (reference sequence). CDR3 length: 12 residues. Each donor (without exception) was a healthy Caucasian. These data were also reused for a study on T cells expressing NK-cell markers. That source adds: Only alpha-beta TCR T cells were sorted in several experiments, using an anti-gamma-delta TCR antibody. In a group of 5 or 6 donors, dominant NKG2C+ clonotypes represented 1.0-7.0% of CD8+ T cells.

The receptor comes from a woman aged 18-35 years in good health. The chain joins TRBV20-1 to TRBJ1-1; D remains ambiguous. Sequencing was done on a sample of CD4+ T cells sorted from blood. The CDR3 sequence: CSAVFPDTEAFF. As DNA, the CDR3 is TGCAGTGCCGTATTCCCGGACACTGAAGCTTTCTTT.